A few counts support the clone carrying this T cell receptor (beta chain). Three rounds of nested PCR, following a modified ARM-PCR protocol, produced the TCRbeta library. Using its own MiXCR run on the multiplex PCR reads, TCRdb lists one record per CDR3 protein. The sample gives 94,000 or so distinct CDR3 sequences, approximately 73% of which show up once; around a fifth is in the top ten. Trimming stripped 9 bases from V and 6 bases from J, with 10 bases between. This CDR3 is built from 11 residues. Germline V gives CDR1 MNHNY, CDR2 SVGAGI (reference sequence). This record comes from a study of tumor and adjacent non-tumor tissue in lung cancer. This sample's RNA came from whole unsorted tissue. The normal lung tissue was taken more than 3 cm from the tumor edge.

This receptor was obtained from a woman in her forties or fifties with non-small cell lung cancer. The chain recombines TRBV6-6 with TRBJ2-3; D gene unclear. What was sequenced was distant non-tumor lung tissue. CDR3 amino acids: CASSRMDTQYF. The CDR3, as DNA: TGTGCCAGTAGTCGTATGGATACGCAGTATTTT.